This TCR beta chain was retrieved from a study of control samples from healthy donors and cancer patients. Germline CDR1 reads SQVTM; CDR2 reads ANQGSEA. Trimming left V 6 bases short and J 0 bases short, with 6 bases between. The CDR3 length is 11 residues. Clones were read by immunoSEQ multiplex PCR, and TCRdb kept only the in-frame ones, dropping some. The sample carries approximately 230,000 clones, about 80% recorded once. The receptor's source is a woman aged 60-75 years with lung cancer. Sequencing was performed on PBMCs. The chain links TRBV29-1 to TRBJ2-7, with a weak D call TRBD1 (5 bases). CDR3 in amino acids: CSVRDSYEQYF. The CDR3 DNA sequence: TGCAGCGTCAGGGACTCCTACGAGCAGTACTTC.